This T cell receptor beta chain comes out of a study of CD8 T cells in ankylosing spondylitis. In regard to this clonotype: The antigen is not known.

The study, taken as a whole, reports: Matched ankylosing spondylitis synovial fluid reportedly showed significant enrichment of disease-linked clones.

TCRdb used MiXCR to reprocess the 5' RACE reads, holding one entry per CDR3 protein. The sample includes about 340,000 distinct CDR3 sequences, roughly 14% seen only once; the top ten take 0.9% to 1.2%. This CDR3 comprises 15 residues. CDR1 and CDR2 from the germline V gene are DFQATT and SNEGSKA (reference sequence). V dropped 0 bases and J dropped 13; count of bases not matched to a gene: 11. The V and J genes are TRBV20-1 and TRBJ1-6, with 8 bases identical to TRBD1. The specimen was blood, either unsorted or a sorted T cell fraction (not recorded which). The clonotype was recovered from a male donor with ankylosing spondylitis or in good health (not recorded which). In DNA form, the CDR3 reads TGCAGTGCTAGAGATGACAGGGGTACCGTTTCGCCCCTCCACTTT. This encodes CSARDDRGTVSPLHF.